The present entry profiles one T cell receptor (beta chain) with its context. This sample was included in a study of blood T cell repertoires in COVID-19. The overall study: Collection of acute and convalescent COVID-19 samples took place in the United States, Italy and Spain. T cells, B-cell-depleted T cells, or PBMCs supplied cDNA or gDNA.

Seattle participants joined during active infection and were tracked over time. Source study methods: Counts of nucleated cells, estimated from reference gene primer amplification, were obtained. Profiled with immunoSEQ multiplex PCR; TCRdb holds only in-frame clones, not every one. D and trimming were read from the DNA, whereas the V and J calls and clone size are those reported in that table. Of some 210,000 clones listed, approximately 90% are singletons. The CDR3 sequence is 12 residues long. The V gene end was trimmed by 6 bases and the J gene end by 8 bases; junction bases not matched to a gene: 5.

The rearrangement joins TRBV12-3 or TRBV12-4 to TRBJ1-1; 8 bases agree with TRBD1. This sequence was found in a man aged 60 to 69 with COVID-19, enrolled during active disease. The specimen was peripheral blood. This CDR3 is CASSIRQGEAFF. In DNA, the CDR3 is TGTGCCAGCAGCATACGACAGGGGGAAGCTTTCTTT.